Following are 14 T cell receptor beta chains from one sample sequenced in a study of cytomegalovirus exposure and HLA in healthy donors. In the PCR, 60 Vbeta and 13 Jbeta primers were used. The data were produced by immunoSEQ multiplex PCR, yet TCRdb's version contains in-frame clones alone and is incomplete. The sample includes more than 80,000 clones, roughly 74% of them seen just once. Sequencing used PBMCs. These receptors all stem from a woman in her 70s in good health and CMV-seropositive.

The V gene is TRBV6-5, the J gene TRBJ1-1; 9 positions match TRBD1. The V gene end was trimmed by 6 bases and the J gene end by 14 bases; junction bases not matched to a gene: 19. The germline V gene has CDR1 MNHEY and CDR2 SVGAGI. The CDR3 is made up of 15 amino acids. CDR3 protein: CASSTRGTGRRNTFF. The DNA for the CDR3 is TGTGCCAGCAGCACTAGGGGGACAGGGAGACGAAATACCTTCTTT.

A single count supports this clone. In the same sample, other DNA sequences code for this CDR3. The chain recombines TRBV5-1 with TRBJ1-4, with 9 bases identical to TRBD1. The CDR3 length is 14 residues. CDR1 and CDR2 (germline): SGHRS, YFSETQ. Unmatched junction bases numbered 6, after V lost 5 bases and J lost 7 bases. CDR3 sequence reads: CASSTGQGGEKLFF. The CDR3 coding sequence is TGCGCCAGCAGTACGGGACAGGGTGGTGAAAAACTGTTTTTT.

Remarks on this clone: This specimen includes other DNA sequences encoding the same CDR3. This sequence joins TRBV18 and TRBJ1-2, with 8 bases identical to TRBD1. V trimming: 3 bases; J trimming: 3 bases; junction bases outside the gene matches: 0. The CDR3 covers 13 residues. Germline values: CDR1 KGHSH, CDR2 LQKENI. CDR3 coding DNA: TGTGCCAGCTCACCGGGACAGGACTATGGCTACACCTTC. Residues: CASSPGQDYGYTF.

V is TRBV5-1 and J is TRBJ2-7, with 10 positions matching TRBD1. The CDR3 runs to 14 residues. Trimming at V came to 3 bases and at J to 3 bases, leaving 3 bases not matched to a gene. The germline V gene has CDR1 SGHRS and CDR2 YFSETQ. For the CDR3, the DNA is TGCGCCAGCAGCTATCGGACAGGGGGCTACGAGCAGTACTTC. This encodes CASSYRTGGYEQYF.

This sequence joins TRBV28 and TRBJ2-1; a possible D gene is TRBD1 (6 bases). V lost 2 bases, J lost 4 bases, and 12 bases lay in between. The CDR3 totals 15 residues. Germline CDR1 is MDHEN and CDR2 is SYDVKM. DNA of the CDR3: TGTGCCAGCAGTTTAGATCAGGGGTTATACAATGAGCAGTTCTTC. It is translated as CASSLDQGLYNEQFF.

This chain connects TRBV5-6 to TRBJ1-5; perhaps TRBD1 as D (5 bases). V dropped 1 base and J dropped 11 bases, with 16 bases sitting between them. The CDR3 loop spans 14 amino acids. Germline CDR1 reads SGHDT; CDR2 reads YYEEEE. CDR3 coding DNA: TGTGCCAGCAGCTTGTTTGGGGCCCAGAGAACCCAGCATTTT. Translation: CASSLFGAQRTQHF.

This clone has more than one count but fewer than ten. The chain is built from TRBV5-4 and TRBJ2-5; D might be TRBD1 (5 bases). CDR3 size: 14 residues. Germline values: CDR1 SGHNT, CDR2 YYREEE (reference sequence). The V end lost 0 bases, the J end lost 2 bases, and 8 bases lay between the germline ends. CDR3 loop: CASSLEAGQETQYF. The CDR3 DNA follows: TGTGCCAGCAGCTTGGAGGCAGGGCAAGAGACCCAGTACTTC.

The DNA of the CDR3 is TGTGCCAGCAGCCTCGGTGGGGGGGGCAGGCAGCCCCAGCATTTT. Translation: CASSLGGGGRQPQHF. This chain uses TRBV27 with TRBJ1-5, with D maybe TRBD1 (6 bases). Deletions cut 6 bases from V and 7 bases from J, with 19 bases between. The CDR3 loop spans 15 amino acids. Germline V lookup: CDR1 MNHEY, CDR2 SMNVEV (reference sequence).

Only a few counts were recorded for this clone. The chain uses TRBV6-1 and TRBJ2-1; maybe TRBD2 (5 bases). CDR3 length equals 15 residues. Germline CDR1 and CDR2: MNHNS and SASEGT. The ends were cut back, 4 bases at V and 0 bases at J, with 10 bases in the middle. The DNA for the CDR3 is TGTGCCAGCAGTGGACGGAGGAGCTCCTACAATGAGCAGTTCTTC. Translation gives CASSGRRSSYNEQFF.

This sequence joins TRBV12-5 and TRBJ1-2; a weak D match, TRBD1 (6 bases). The ends were cut back, 1 base at V and 8 bases at J, with 17 bases in the middle. Germline V CDR1 and CDR2: LGHNT, FRNRAP. This CDR3 has 15 residues. CDR3 amino acids: CASGLALAGAKGYTF. CDR3 DNA sequence: TGTGCTAGTGGTTTGGCCTTAGCGGGGGCAAAAGGCTACACCTTC.

J is TRBJ1-2 and V is TRBV28; tentative D call: TRBD1 (5 bases). Germline values: CDR1 MDHEN, CDR2 SYDVKM. The ends were cut back, 3 bases at V and 0 bases at J, with 8 bases in the middle. This CDR3 contains 14 residues. The CDR3 loop reads CASSLQGSNYGYTF. The CDR3 DNA is TGTGCCAGCAGTTTGCAGGGATCTAACTATGGCTACACCTTC.

Turning to this clone: At the DNA level, this CDR3 is encoded by other sequences in the same sample as well. The chain employs TRBV7-2 and TRBJ2-5, with 9 nucleotides matching TRBD2. Germline V CDR1 and CDR2: SGHTA, FQGNSA. The trim removed 5 bases at V and 3 bases at J, leaving 13 bases unmatched. The CDR3 has 17 residues. DNA for the CDR3: TGTGCCAGCAGCCTCGCGCGGGGGGGGCCCAAGAAAGAGACCCAGTACTTC. Protein sequence: CASSLARGGPKKETQYF.

The chain has TRBV5-4 and TRBJ2-7; 10 nucleotides line up with TRBD1. Germline lookup yields CDR1 SGHNT and CDR2 YYREEE (reference sequence). V dropped 4 bases and J dropped 0; count of bases not matched to a gene: 4. The CDR3 has 15 amino acids. The CDR3 protein is CASSQGQGISYEQYF. CDR3 DNA: TGTGCCAGCAGCCAGGGACAGGGGATCTCCTACGAGCAGTACTTC.

The chain links TRBV12-5 to TRBJ1-3, with 9 bases matching TRBD1. After removal of 0 bases from V and 0 bases from J, the junction contained 15 bases not matched to a gene. The germline CDR1 and CDR2 sequences are LGHNT and FRNRAP. The CDR3 is made up of 21 amino acids. The CDR3 reads CASGLVPWTGARLSSGNTIYF. Here the CDR3 DNA reads TGTGCTAGTGGTTTGGTACCCTGGACAGGGGCAAGACTCAGCTCTGGAAACACCATATATTTT. Looking up the rest from reference TRBV12-5 and TRBJ1-3 gives the full variable domain: DARVTQTPRHKVTEMGQEVTMRCQPILGHNTVFWYRQTMMQGLELLAYFRNRAPLDDSGMPKDRFSAEMPDATLATLKIQPSEPRDSAVYFCASGLVPWTGARLSSGNTIYFGEGSWLTVV.